This TCR beta chain was obtained from a study of blood T cell repertoires in COVID-19. Sequencing used immunoSEQ multiplex PCR; TCRdb keeps in-frame clones, though not all of them. The sample holds 260,000 or so clones, roughly 87% seen once. CDR1 is SGHKS, CDR2 YYEKEE, per germline (reference sequence). V shed 5 bases and J shed 7 bases, with 16 bases lying between them. The CDR3 totals 14 residues. Recruits, aged roughly 18 to 95 years, lived in 24 US areas. This sequence joins TRBV5-5 and TRBJ1-5, with D perhaps TRBD1 (6 bases). The sequence came from a woman in her twenties or thirties with acute COVID-19. Specimen: PBMCs or T cells enriched from blood (not recorded which). This CDR3 reads CASSGGQLSQPQHF. In DNA form, the CDR3 reads TGTGCCAGCAGTGGTGGACAGCTTTCACAGCCCCAGCATTTT.